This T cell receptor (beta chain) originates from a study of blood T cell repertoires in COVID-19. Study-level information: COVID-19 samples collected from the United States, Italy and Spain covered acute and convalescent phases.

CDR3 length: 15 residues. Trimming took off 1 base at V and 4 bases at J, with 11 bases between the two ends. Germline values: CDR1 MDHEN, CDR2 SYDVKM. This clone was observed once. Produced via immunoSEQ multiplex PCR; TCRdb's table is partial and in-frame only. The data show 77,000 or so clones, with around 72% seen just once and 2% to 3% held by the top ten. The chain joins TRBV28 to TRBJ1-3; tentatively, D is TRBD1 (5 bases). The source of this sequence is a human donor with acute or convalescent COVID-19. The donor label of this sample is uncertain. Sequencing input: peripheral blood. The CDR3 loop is CASSLLQGGGNTIYF. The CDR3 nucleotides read TGTGCCAGCAGTTTATTGCAGGGCGGAGGAAACACCATATATTTT.